The rows below give T cell receptor beta chains drawn from one sample of a study of blood T cells in healthy people across ages. MiXCR, run by TCRdb on the 5' RACE reads, gives a single entry per CDR3 protein. Of around 1,700,000 distinct CDR3 sequences listed, roughly 27% are singletons. The specimen sequenced was blood. The source is a woman aged 25 to 39 in good health. The CDR3 runs from the conserved cysteine through the conserved F or W. Fields, in order: J gene, clone size, D gene, V gene, CDR3 protein, CDR3 DNA. The D gene is left open where the match is weak. Some rows mark clone size as missing; the rest say once, few, many or name a class of expanded clone.

J: TRBJ1-6; size: .; D: TRBD1; V: TRBV7-9; CDR3: CASSPSGGTYNSPLHF; DNA: TGTGCCAGCAGCCCCTCAGGGGGGACCTATAATTCACCCCTCCACTTT
J: TRBJ1-2; size: .; D: .; V: TRBV7-9; CDR3: CASSSLLRDGYTF; DNA: TGTGCCAGCAGCTCCCTTCTGCGGGATGGCTACACCTTC
J: TRBJ1-2; size: .; D: TRBD1; V: TRBV27; CDR3: CASRDRNHLNYGYTF; DNA: TGTGCCAGCCGGGACAGGAACCACCTCAACTATGGCTACACCTTC
J: TRBJ1-1; size: many; D: .; V: TRBV5-1; CDR3: CASSGTQGNTEAFF; DNA: TGCGCCAGCAGCGGTACCCAGGGGAACACTGAAGCTTTCTTT
J: TRBJ2-2; size: .; D: TRBD2; V: TRBV12-3/TRBV12-4; CDR3: CASRRTLGTSGSTGELFF; DNA: TGTGCCAGCAGGCGCACTCTCGGGACTAGCGGGAGTACCGGGGAGCTGTTTTTT
J: TRBJ2-7; size: .; D: .; V: TRBV20-1; CDR3: CSARDLVYPLREQYF; DNA: TGCAGTGCTAGAGATCTGGTCTACCCCCTCAGGGAGCAGTACTTC
J: TRBJ2-7; size: many; D: TRBD1; V: TRBV29-1; CDR3: CSVAAGTGIHEQYF; DNA: TGCAGCGTTGCCGCTGGGACAGGGATCCACGAGCAGTACTTC
J: TRBJ2-5; size: many; D: .; V: TRBV7-3; CDR3: CASSRLGTNQETQYF; DNA: TGTGCCAGCAGCCGACTAGGGACCAACCAAGAGACCCAGTACTTC
J: TRBJ2-7; size: many; D: .; V: TRBV24-1; CDR3: CATSDAYRASEQYF; DNA: TGTGCCACCAGTGATGCATACAGGGCATCCGAGCAGTACTTC
J: TRBJ1-2; size: many; D: .; V: TRBV28; CDR3: CASSILPGRGGYTF; DNA: TGTGCCAGCAGTATTTTACCAGGCCGTGGAGGCTACACCTTC
J: TRBJ2-7; size: few; D: .; V: TRBV3-1; CDR3: CASSQGEVSYEQYF; DNA: TGTGCCAGCAGCCAAGGGGAAGTCTCCTACGAGCAGTACTTC
J: TRBJ1-1; size: .; D: TRBD1; V: TRBV20-1; CDR3: CSASDRVNTEAFF; DNA: TGCAGTGCTAGCGACAGGGTGAACACTGAAGCTTTCTTT
J: TRBJ1-2; size: many; D: TRBD1; V: TRBV27; CDR3: CASRDHKQGAVGYTF; DNA: TGTGCCAGCAGGGATCACAAACAGGGGGCCGTCGGGTACACCTTC
J: TRBJ2-7; size: few; D: TRBD1; V: TRBV4-2; CDR3: CASSQGGGTVPYEQYF; DNA: TGTGCCAGCAGCCAAGGGGGTGGGACAGTCCCCTACGAGCAGTACTTC
J: TRBJ2-7; size: .; D: TRBD1; V: TRBV4-2; CDR3: CASSRIGGQPVEQYF; DNA: TGTGCCAGCAGCCGCATAGGGGGACAGCCAGTCGAGCAGTACTTC
J: TRBJ2-3; size: once; D: .; V: TRBV6-6; CDR3: CASSLGLTADTQYF; DNA: TGTGCCAGCAGCCTGGGTCTTACCGCAGATACGCAGTATTTT
J: TRBJ1-6; size: few; D: .; V: TRBV14; CDR3: CASSQGYSPLHF; DNA: TGTGCCAGCAGCCAAGGGTATTCACCCCTCCACTTT
J: TRBJ1-2; size: .; D: .; V: TRBV27; CDR3: CASSQLGRGDYGYTF; DNA: TGTGCCAGCAGTCAGCTGGGGAGGGGAGACTATGGCTACACCTTC
J: TRBJ2-3; size: .; D: .; V: TRBV12-3/TRBV12-4; CDR3: CASSTTLTQYF; DNA: TGTGCCAGCAGCACTACACTAACGCAGTATTTT
J: TRBJ1-4; size: few; D: TRBD1; V: TRBV20-1; CDR3: CSARAGTGGTNEKLFF; DNA: TGCAGTGCTAGAGCGGGGACAGGCGGGACTAATGAAAAACTGTTTTTT
J: TRBJ2-7; size: .; D: TRBD2; V: TRBV7-9; CDR3: CASSLATGLAETYEQYF; DNA: TGTGCCAGCAGCTTAGCCACCGGACTAGCGGAAACCTACGAGCAGTACTTC
J: TRBJ2-1; size: .; D: TRBD2; V: TRBV11-2; CDR3: CASMQLAGYYNEQFF; DNA: TGTGCCAGCATGCAACTAGCGGGCTACTACAATGAGCAGTTCTTC
J: TRBJ2-5; size: .; D: .; V: TRBV5-1; CDR3: CASSSSNGETQYF; DNA: TGCGCCAGCAGCTCGTCGAACGGGGAGACCCAGTACTTC
J: TRBJ2-1; size: .; D: TRBD2; V: TRBV20-1; CDR3: CSARGTMGNEQFF; DNA: TGCAGTGCTAGGGGGACTATGGGGAATGAGCAGTTCTTC
J: TRBJ2-4; size: .; D: .; V: TRBV18; CDR3: CASSMAERSEQYF; DNA: TGTGCCAGCTCAATGGCCGAGCGGTCGGAGCAGTACTTC
J: TRBJ2-7; size: .; D: .; V: TRBV7-3; CDR3: CASSLTLGQGRDEQYF; DNA: TGTGCCAGCAGCTTAACGTTGGGGCAGGGTAGGGACGAGCAGTACTTC
J: TRBJ1-1; size: few; D: TRBD1; V: TRBV18; CDR3: CASSPRTGLDTEAFF; DNA: TGTGCCAGCTCACCGCGGACAGGGTTGGACACTGAAGCTTTCTTT
J: TRBJ2-7; size: many; D: TRBD2; V: TRBV20-1; CDR3: CSAGGGQYEQYF; DNA: TGCAGTGCCGGGGGGGGGCAGTACGAGCAGTACTTC
J: TRBJ2-1; size: few; D: TRBD2; V: TRBV4-3; CDR3: CASSQVPPGGSAGDEQFF; DNA: TGCGCCAGCAGCCAAGTCCCCCCCGGCGGGAGTGCCGGCGATGAGCAGTTCTTC
J: TRBJ1-2; size: .; D: .; V: TRBV28; CDR3: CASSLRVGRTENYGYTF; DNA: TGTGCCAGCAGTTTGAGGGTTGGCAGGACAGAGAACTATGGCTACACCTTC
J: TRBJ1-6; size: .; D: TRBD1; V: TRBV9; CDR3: CASSAQGASSPLHF; DNA: TGTGCCAGCAGCGCACAGGGGGCGAGTTCACCCCTCCACTTT
J: TRBJ2-1; size: few; D: .; V: TRBV3-1; CDR3: CASSRAGINEQFF; DNA: TGTGCCAGCAGCCGGGCGGGGATCAATGAGCAGTTCTTC
J: TRBJ2-3; size: .; D: TRBD2; V: TRBV27; CDR3: CASKRGITDTQYF; DNA: TGTGCCAGCAAGCGGGGGATCACAGATACGCAGTATTTT
J: TRBJ1-5; size: few; D: .; V: TRBV6-1; CDR3: CASSELSQPQHF; DNA: TGTGCCAGCAGTGAATTGAGTCAGCCCCAGCATTTT
J: TRBJ2-2; size: .; D: .; V: TRBV29-1; CDR3: CSVASPGELFF; DNA: TGCAGCGTTGCTAGCCCCGGGGAGCTGTTTTTT
J: TRBJ1-5; size: .; D: TRBD1; V: TRBV20-1; CDR3: CSAWTGGNQPQHF; DNA: TGCAGTGCTTGGACAGGGGGAAATCAGCCCCAGCATTTT
J: TRBJ2-5; size: few; D: .; V: TRBV6-5; CDR3: CASTSADRRETQYF; DNA: TGTGCCAGCACTTCAGCCGACAGGAGAGAGACCCAGTACTTC
J: TRBJ2-1; size: many; D: .; V: TRBV28; CDR3: CASSFYGSYNEQFF; DNA: TGTGCCAGCAGTTTTTATGGCAGTTACAATGAGCAGTTCTTC
J: TRBJ1-2; size: few; D: .; V: TRBV28; CDR3: CASSAVNGYTF; DNA: TGTGCCAGCAGCGCGGTTAATGGCTACACCTTC
J: TRBJ2-5; size: few; D: .; V: TRBV20-1; CDR3: CSAGAQETQYF; DNA: TGCAGTGCCGGGGCGCAGGAGACCCAGTACTTC
J: TRBJ2-2; size: .; D: .; V: TRBV5-1; CDR3: CASSVPETENTGELFF; DNA: TGCGCCAGCAGCGTGCCCGAGACGGAGAACACCGGGGAGCTGTTTTTT
J: TRBJ2-1; size: .; D: .; V: TRBV5-6; CDR3: CASSLVLGRSNEQFF; DNA: TGTGCCAGCAGCTTGGTACTCGGACGAAGCAATGAGCAGTTCTTC
J: TRBJ1-5; size: once; D: .; V: TRBV12-3/TRBV12-4; CDR3: CASCTSPGQPQHF; DNA: TGTGCCAGCTGCACCTCCCCGGGGCAGCCCCAGCATTTT
J: TRBJ1-2; size: few; D: TRBD1; V: TRBV2; CDR3: CASRGDSYGYTF; DNA: TGTGCCAGCAGGGGGGACAGCTATGGCTACACCTTC
J: TRBJ1-1; size: .; D: .; V: TRBV29-1; CDR3: CSVEAELAFF; DNA: TGCAGCGTTGAAGCCGAATTGGCTTTCTTT
J: TRBJ1-1; size: few; D: .; V: TRBV7-9; CDR3: CASSPSSRGEAFF; DNA: TGTGCCAGCAGCCCATCAAGTCGAGGCGAGGCTTTCTTT
J: TRBJ2-3; size: many; D: .; V: TRBV20-1; CDR3: CSARDTAYTDTQYF; DNA: TGCAGTGCTAGAGATACGGCCTACACAGATACGCAGTATTTT
J: TRBJ2-1; size: .; D: TRBD1; V: TRBV6-2/TRBV6-3; CDR3: CASSALGGAFSYNEQFF; DNA: TGTGCCAGCAGTGCCCTAGGGGGCGCGTTTTCCTACAATGAGCAGTTCTTC
J: TRBJ2-7; size: many; D: TRBD1; V: TRBV4-2; CDR3: CASSQNRGSSYEQYF; DNA: TGTGCCAGCAGCCAAAACAGGGGTAGCTCCTACGAGCAGTACTTC
J: TRBJ2-5; size: many; D: .; V: TRBV10-3; CDR3: CAISEKEETQYF; DNA: TGTGCCATCAGTGAGAAGGAAGAGACCCAGTACTTC
J: TRBJ2-3; size: .; D: .; V: TRBV7-9; CDR3: CASSLRGLVIDTQYF; DNA: TGTGCCAGCAGCTTAAGGGGCCTAGTCATCGATACGCAGTATTTT
J: TRBJ2-5; size: many; D: .; V: TRBV6-2/TRBV6-3; CDR3: CASRPTGQETQYF; DNA: TGTGCCAGCAGGCCGACAGGCCAAGAGACCCAGTACTTC
J: TRBJ2-5; size: many; D: .; V: TRBV12-5; CDR3: CASGADSRKETQYF; DNA: TGTGCTAGTGGCGCCGACAGCCGAAAAGAGACCCAGTACTTC
J: TRBJ2-7; size: .; D: .; V: TRBV10-3; CDR3: CAISGSPGTAGEQYF; DNA: TGTGCCATCAGTGGGTCTCCCGGGACTGCGGGCGAGCAGTACTTC
J: TRBJ1-5; size: few; D: .; V: TRBV18; CDR3: CASTTDTGGNQPQHF; DNA: TGTGCCAGCACAACCGACACCGGGGGCAATCAGCCCCAGCATTTT
J: TRBJ2-6; size: .; D: TRBD2; V: TRBV3-1; CDR3: CASSQKRSGGAHPGANVLTF; DNA: TGTGCCAGCAGCCAAAAACGTAGCGGGGGGGCCCATCCTGGGGCCAACGTCCTGACTTTC